This passage covers 16 T cell receptor beta chains from one sample sequenced in a study of early T cells in non-severe SARS-CoV-2 infection. TCRdb re-called the 5' RACE reads with MiXCR, one entry per CDR3 protein. Here the sample spans more than 65,000 distinct CDR3 sequences, 13% being singletons. The sequenced material came from whole blood. The receptor source for this set is an adult who was a healthcare worker with PCR-confirmed SARS-CoV-2 infection or an uninfected control (not recorded which).

This clonotype was observed at least ten times. The chain recombines TRBV7-2 with TRBJ2-3; 10 nucleotides match TRBD2. V lost 5 bases, J lost 4 bases, and 6 bases stayed unmatched. CDR1 and CDR2 (germline): SGHTA, FQGNSA. The CDR3 is 15 residues long. DNA for the CDR3: TGTGCCAGCAGCCCAGCGGGAGGGCCTTCAGATACGCAGTATTTT. Encoded protein: CASSPAGGPSDTQYF.

This clonotype was observed at least ten times. The rearrangement joins TRBV18 to TRBJ2-7; D might be TRBD1 (6 bases). Germline V lookup: CDR1 KGHSH, CDR2 LQKENI. There are 14 residues in the CDR3. V dropped 0 bases and J dropped 6 bases, with 12 bases sitting between them. In nucleotides, the CDR3 is TGTGCCAGCTCACCACCGAACAGGGATGGCGAGCAGTACTTC. Encoded protein: CASSPPNRDGEQYF. The full variable domain, in which reference TRBV18 and TRBJ2-7 provide the parts outside the CDR3, is NAGVMQNPRHLVRRRGQEARLRCSPMKGHSHVYWYRQLPEEGLKFMVYLQKENIIDESGMPKERFSAEFPKEGPSILRIQQVVRGDSAAYFCASSPPNRDGEQYFGPGTRLTVT.

This clonotype was seen repeatedly, ten times or more. The chain combines TRBV4-1 with TRBJ2-7; weak D call: TRBD2 (6 bases). The CDR3 is 14 amino acids. The germline V gene encodes CDR1 MGHRA and CDR2 YSYEKL. The V end was cut by 1 base, the J end by 5 bases, with 12 bases between. The CDR3 DNA reads as TGCGCCAGCAGCCAAGGTGCGGGAAATAACGAGCAGTACTTC. Protein: CASSQGAGNNEQYF.

The table lists this clonotype with a few counts. The chain recombines TRBV9 with TRBJ2-7; D gene uncertain. The V gene's germline CDR1 is SGDLS and CDR2 YYNGEE. V lost 0 bases, J lost 6 bases, and 16 bases lay in between. There are 15 residues in the CDR3. The CDR3 spells CASSVGSGLLGEQYF. As DNA, the CDR3 is TGTGCCAGCAGCGTAGGTAGTGGTCTGCTGGGCGAGCAGTACTTC.

This chain uses TRBV3-1 with TRBJ2-7, with 8 bases lining up with TRBD2. Germline lookup yields CDR1 LGHDT and CDR2 YNNKEL (reference sequence). J gave up 2 bases and V 2 bases, and 2 bases lay outside the gene matches. The CDR3 runs 14 residues. The CDR3 loop reads CASSQRGLAYEQYF. Here the CDR3 DNA reads TGTGCCAGCAGCCAACGGGGACTAGCCTACGAGCAGTACTTC.

This clonotype was detected many times. This sequence joins TRBV7-9 and TRBJ1-1; tentative D call: TRBD1 (6 bases). This CDR3 has 13 amino acids. The germline V and J ends were trimmed by 5 bases and 6 bases, with 13 bases remaining between them. Germline V gene data show CDR1 as SEHNR and CDR2 as FQNEAQ (reference sequence). The CDR3 DNA is TGTGCCAGCAGCCCAACAGGGATCCCTGAAGCTTTCTTT. It translates to CASSPTGIPEAFF.

Many counts were recorded for this clonotype. J is TRBJ2-2 and V is TRBV11-2; 9 nucleotides agree with TRBD1. Per the germline V gene, CDR1 is SGHAT and CDR2 is FQNNGV. The CDR3 loop spans 15 amino acids. V lost 5 bases and J lost 1; bases outside the gene matches: 2. The CDR3 DNA sequence: TGTGCCAGCAGCAAGGGACAGGGGAACACCGGGGAGCTGTTTTTT. This codes for CASSKGQGNTGELFF.

Of note for this clonotype: Sequence at one end of the junction differs from germline and may be a read error. The rearrangement joins TRBV7-6 to TRBJ1-1; no reliable D call. CDR1 and CDR2 from the germline V gene are SGHVS and FNYEAQ. This CDR3 spans 17 amino acids. The CDR3 spells CASSLAPGVGVNTEVFF. The DNA for the CDR3 is TGTGCCAGCAGCTTAGCGCCCGGGGTCGGGGTGAACACTGAAGTTTTCTTT.

For the CDR3, the DNA is TGCAGTGCTCCCTGGACTAGCGGGGGGGAGCAGTTCTTC. Its protein is CSAPWTSGGEQFF. The chain uses TRBV20-1 and TRBJ2-1, with 14 nucleotides matching TRBD2. Germline CDR1 DFQATT, CDR2 SNEGSKA (reference sequence). The ends lost 5 bases at V and 10 bases at J; junction bases unmatched: 4. The CDR3 runs to 13 residues.

This clonotype was seen many times. The CDR3 DNA is TGTGCCAGCAGCACTGCGACAGCCAGAGGCGAAAAACTGTTTTTT. Translating gives CASSTATARGEKLFF. V is TRBV13 and J is TRBJ1-4; a possible D gene is TRBD1 (5 bases). From germline, CDR1 is PRHDT and CDR2 FYEKMQ (reference sequence). The CDR3 loop spans 15 amino acids. Trimming took off 5 bases at V and 8 bases at J, with 18 bases between the two ends.

This clonotype was counted ten times or more. The CDR3 coding sequence is TGTGCCAGCAGGGGGACAGCCGTGTTGAACACTGAAGCTTTCTTT. Translation: CASRGTAVLNTEAFF. The genes are TRBV6-1 and TRBJ1-1; 7 bases are shared with TRBD1. Germline CDR1 is MNHNS and CDR2 is SASEGT. The V segment lost 6 bases and the J segment 0 bases; nucleotides outside the gene matches: 7. The CDR3 extends over 15 amino acids.

The sample holds many counts of this clonotype. The chain links TRBV6-2 or TRBV6-3 to TRBJ2-5; D remains unclear. The CDR3 extends over 14 amino acids. Trimming stripped 1 base from V and 1 base from J, with 7 bases between. CDR1 and CDR2 (germline): MNHEY, SVGEGT. The CDR3 sequence is CASSYWPAQETQYF. CDR3 sequence (DNA): TGTGCCAGCAGTTACTGGCCAGCCCAAGAGACCCAGTACTTC.

This clonotype was counted a few times. The gene calls are TRBV29-1 and TRBJ2-3; a possible D gene is TRBD1 (5 bases). Germline V gives CDR1 SQVTM, CDR2 ANQGSEA. This CDR3 is 14 amino acids long. Trimming cost V 5 bases and J 0 bases, with 12 bases left between them. CDR3 protein: CSVLRTTSTDTQYF. The CDR3 DNA sequence: TGCAGCGTTCTCAGGACAACTAGCACAGATACGCAGTATTTT.

CDR3 sequence (DNA): TGCAGCGCCTTGACTAGCGAGCAGTACTTC. Its protein is CSALTSEQYF. V usage is TRBV29-1 and J usage is TRBJ2-7, with D possibly TRBD2 on 6 matching bases. The V end was cut by 7 bases, the J end by 6 bases, with 10 bases between. The CDR3 covers 10 residues. Germline V CDR1 and CDR2: SQVTM, ANQGSEA.

CDR3 amino acids: CASSKGSQNQPQHF. CDR3 sequence (DNA): TGTGCCAGCAGCAAGGGATCTCAAAATCAGCCCCAGCATTTT. The chain combines TRBV9 with TRBJ1-5; no firm D call. V was trimmed by 4 bases and J by 4 bases, leaving 12 bases between them. Per the germline V gene, CDR1 is SGDLS and CDR2 is YYNGEE. The CDR3 has 14 amino acids.

Ten or more counts support this clonotype. The chain employs TRBV29-1 and TRBJ1-4; 7 bases line up with TRBD1. The V and J ends lost 4 bases and 7 bases, in that order; junction bases with no gene match: 3. There are 12 residues in the CDR3. Germline CDR1 is SQVTM and CDR2 is ANQGSEA. The DNA of the CDR3 is TGCAGCGTTGGGGACAGCCCTGAAAAACTGTTTTTT. This translates into CSVGDSPEKLFF. The full variable domain, in which reference TRBV29-1 and TRBJ1-4 provide the parts outside the CDR3, is SAVISQKPSRDICQRGTSLTIQCQVDSQVTMMFWYRQQPGQSLTLIATANQGSEATYESGFVIDKFPISRPNLTFSTLTVSNMSPEDSSIYLCSVGDSPEKLFFGSGTQLSVL.